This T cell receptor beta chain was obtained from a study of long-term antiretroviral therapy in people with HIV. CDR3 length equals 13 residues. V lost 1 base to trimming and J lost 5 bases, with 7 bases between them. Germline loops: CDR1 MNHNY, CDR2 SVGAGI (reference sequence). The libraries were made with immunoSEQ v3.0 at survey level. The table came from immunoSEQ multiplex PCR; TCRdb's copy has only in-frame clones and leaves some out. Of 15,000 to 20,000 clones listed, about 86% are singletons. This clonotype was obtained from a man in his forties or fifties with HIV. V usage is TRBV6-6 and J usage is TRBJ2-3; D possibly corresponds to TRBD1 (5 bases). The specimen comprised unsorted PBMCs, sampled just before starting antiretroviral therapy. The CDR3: CASSYYQGDTQYF. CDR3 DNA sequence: TGTGCCAGCAGTTACTACCAGGGAGATACGCAGTATTTT.